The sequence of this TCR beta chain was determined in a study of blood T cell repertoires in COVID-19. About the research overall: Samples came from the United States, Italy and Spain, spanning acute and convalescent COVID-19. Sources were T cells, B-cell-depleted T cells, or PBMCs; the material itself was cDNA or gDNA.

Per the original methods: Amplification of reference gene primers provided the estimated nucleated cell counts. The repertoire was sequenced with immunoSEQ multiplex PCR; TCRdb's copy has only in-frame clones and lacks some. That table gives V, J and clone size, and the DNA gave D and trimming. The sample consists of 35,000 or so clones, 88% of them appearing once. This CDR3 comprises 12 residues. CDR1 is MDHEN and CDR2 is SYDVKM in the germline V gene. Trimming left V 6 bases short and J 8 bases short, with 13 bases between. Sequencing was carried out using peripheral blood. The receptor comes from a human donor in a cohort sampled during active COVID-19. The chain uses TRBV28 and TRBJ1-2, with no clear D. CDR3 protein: CASSRWRLGYTF. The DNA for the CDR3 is TGTGCCAGCAGCCGGTGGAGGTTGGGCTACACCTTC.